The clone carrying this T cell receptor (beta chain) was seen a few times. The antigen is undetermined. This entry belongs to a study of CD8 T cells in ankylosing spondylitis. Regarding the study as a whole: What appeared characteristic of ankylosing spondylitis blood was a TCR beta motif of 7 or 8 highly homologous variants.

Germline V gene data show CDR1 as MNHEY and CDR2 as SVGEGT. CDR3 size: 14 residues. Trimming shortened V by 8 bases and J by 4 bases, and 15 bases separated the two germline ends. TCR beta libraries were made by quantitative 5'-RACE with molecular barcodes. TCRdb re-analysed the 5' RACE reads in MiXCR, keeping a single row per CDR3 protein. Of around 480,000 distinct CDR3 sequences in the sample, about 15% were seen once. The chain has TRBV6-2 or TRBV6-3 and TRBJ1-5; the D gene is possibly TRBD1 (5 bases). The sample consisted of blood, either unsorted or a sorted T cell fraction (not recorded which). This receptor was obtained from a male donor with ankylosing spondylitis. The CDR3 loop is CASRLGASNQPQHF. CDR3 nucleotide sequence: TGTGCCAGCCGTCTTGGGGCCTCAAATCAGCCCCAGCATTTT.